This is a list of T cell receptor beta chains from one sample in a study of Tregs in tolerant kidney transplant recipients. Profiling relied on immunoSEQ multiplex PCR, and the TCRdb table lists in-frame clones only, not all of them. Here the sample spans 15,000 to 17,000 clones, about 92% being singletons. The sample comprised CD8+ T cells from blood. Source of these receptors: a human donor in good health. Each CDR3 is given with its conserved first and last residue. Fields, in order: J gene, clone size, D gene, V gene, CDR3 DNA, CDR3 protein. D genes are given only for firm matches. Clone size is given for some rows only: seen once, a few or many times, or a class if the clone is expanded.

>TRBJ2-1|once|-|TRBV25-1
TGTGCCAGCAGTGGTCATAGGGACTCTGAGCAGTTCTTC
CASSGHRDSEQFF
>TRBJ1-2|-|-|TRBV27
TGTGCCAGCAGTAGTTCAGGGGTCAACTATGGCTACACCTTC
CASSSSGVNYGYTF
>TRBJ2-7|-|-|TRBV4-1
TGCGCCAGCAGCCAAGACAGGGTTGGGGCCTACGAGCAGTACTTC
CASSQDRVGAYEQYF
>TRBJ2-7|-|TRBD2|TRBV6-5
TGTGCCAGCAGTTACGGACTAGCGGGGGTATACGAGCAGTACTTC
CASSYGLAGVYEQYF
>TRBJ2-7|-|-|TRBV11-2
TGTGCCAGCAGGCCCGGTAGCTCCTACGAGCAGTACTTC
CASRPGSSYEQYF
>TRBJ2-3|-|-|TRBV4-2
TGTGCCAGCAGCGCGCGGCCGGGCCGCCTCGTGGATACGCAGTATTTT
CASSARPGRLVDTQYF
>TRBJ2-2|-|TRBD2|TRBV7-6
TGTGCCAGCAGCTATACGTTAGCGGGAGAGAACACCGGGGAGCTGTTTTTT
CASSYTLAGENTGELFF
>TRBJ2-2|-|-|TRBV6-5
TGTGCCAGCCTCCGGGACTTAAACACCGGGGAGCTGTTTTTT
CASLRDLNTGELFF
>TRBJ2-7|-|-|TRBV29-1
TGCAGCGTTGACATAGCTCGCGAGCAGTACTTC
CSVDIAREQYF
>TRBJ1-1|-|-|TRBV7-9
TGTGCCAGCAGCTTAATCGACGAGACTGCTTTT
CASSLIDETAF
>TRBJ2-1|-|TRBD2|TRBV7-8
TGTGCCAGCAGCTACGACGGTTTGCGGGAGGGGATCCCTTACAATGAGCAGTTCTTC
CASSYDGLREGIPYNEQFF
>TRBJ1-3|-|TRBD1|TRBV30
TGTGCCTGGAACACAGGGGGCTCAGGAAACACCATATATTTT
CAWNTGGSGNTIYF
>TRBJ2-3|-|-|TRBV15
TGTGCCACCAGCCCTGGGACATCAGGGGCAGATACGCAGTATTTT
CATSPGTSGADTQYF
>TRBJ1-2|few|TRBD1|TRBV10-2
TGCGCCAGCAGCCAGGACAGGGTCCATGGCTACACCTTC
CASSQDRVHGYTF
>TRBJ2-1|-|-|TRBV4-1
TGCGCCAGCAGCCAAGAGACCCCCCTGGGCAATGAGCAGTTCTTC
CASSQETPLGNEQFF
>TRBJ1-6|-|-|TRBV25-1
TGTGCCAGCAGTCCGCAGGGGACCTATAATTCACCCCTCCACTTT
CASSPQGTYNSPLHF
>TRBJ2-7|-|-|TRBV29-1
TGCAGCGTCCTAAGCCGGGAAACCTACGAGCAGTACTTC
CSVLSRETYEQYF
>TRBJ2-5|-|-|TRBV11-3
TGTGCCAGCAGCTTGCCTGAGGGCGGGCAAGAGACCCAGTACTTC
CASSLPEGGQETQYF
>TRBJ2-3|-|TRBD2|TRBV19
TGTGCCAGTAGTGGTAGCGGGTATTTTTATACGCAGTATTTT
CASSGSGYFYTQYF
>TRBJ2-2|-|-|TRBV30
TGTGCCTGGAGTGTAGCGGTCTGGGATTTGGCCGGGGAGCTGTTTTTT
CAWSVAVWDLAGELFF
>TRBJ2-1|once|TRBD2|TRBV19
TGTGCCAGTAGTATAACGGGAGGGCCCCCCAATGAGCAGTTCTTC
CASSITGGPPNEQFF
>TRBJ1-3|-|-|TRBV7-8
TGTGCCAGCAGTCAGGGACGGTCCTCTGGAAACACCATATATTTT
CASSQGRSSGNTIYF
>TRBJ1-3|-|TRBD1|TRBV30
TGTGCCTGGAGTGGAGGGACAGGGGGCTTGAGCCCTGGAAACACCATATATTTT
CAWSGGTGGLSPGNTIYF
>TRBJ1-2|-|-|TRBV7-9
TGTGCCAGCAGCTTAGCCTTTGGGGGCGCCGCTACTAACTATGGCTACACCTTC
CASSLAFGGAATNYGYTF
>TRBJ2-7|-|TRBD1|TRBV14
TGTGCCAGCAGCCAGACAGGGGGCTACGAGCAGTACTTC
CASSQTGGYEQYF
>TRBJ1-6|-|TRBD1|TRBV6-1
TGTGCCAGCAGCCCCGGGACAGGGGCCTCACCCCTCCACTTT
CASSPGTGASPLHF
>TRBJ1-2|once|-|TRBV6-5
TGTGCCAGCAGTCCCGGAGGAGGGGACTATGGCTACACCTTC
CASSPGGGDYGYTF
>TRBJ2-7|-|TRBD1|TRBV30
TGTGCCTGTTTCGTCCGGGACAGGGTGTTCGAGCAGTACTTC
CACFVRDRVFEQYF
>TRBJ1-5|-|-|TRBV29-1
TGCAGCGTTGAATTTCCGGAGGAACCCAATCAGCCCCAGCATTTT
CSVEFPEEPNQPQHF
>TRBJ2-7|-|-|TRBV5-6
TGTGCCAGCAGCTTTTGGGGGGAGCAGTACTTC
CASSFWGEQYF
>TRBJ1-3|-|-|TRBV30
TGTGCCTGGACCGCGGGGGGGGTCGGAAACACCATATATTTT
CAWTAGGVGNTIYF
>TRBJ1-1|-|-|TRBV10-3
TGTGCCACCCGACAGGATGGCGGCACTGAAGCTTTCTTT
CATRQDGGTEAFF
>TRBJ2-3|-|TRBD2|TRBV19
TGTGCCAGTAGCCCACTAGCGGGAATTACAGATACGCAGTATTTT
CASSPLAGITDTQYF
>TRBJ1-4|few|TRBD1|TRBV6-1
TGTGCCAGCAGTATGGGACAGGGGGTTGAAAAACTGTTTTTT
CASSMGQGVEKLFF
>TRBJ1-5|-|TRBD1|TRBV15
TGTGCCACCGAGGACAGGGATAGCAATCAGCCCCAGCATTTT
CATEDRDSNQPQHF
>TRBJ2-7|once|TRBD1|TRBV27
TGTGCCAGCAGCCCTGGGACAGCCTACGAGCAGTACTTC
CASSPGTAYEQYF
>TRBJ2-3|-|-|TRBV4-3
TGCGCCAGCAGCCAAGAGTCTATCACAGATACGCAGTATTTT
CASSQESITDTQYF
>TRBJ1-6|-|-|TRBV4-3
TGCGCCAGCAGCCAAGATGTAGACGGCTCCTATAATTCACCCCTCCACTTT
CASSQDVDGSYNSPLHF